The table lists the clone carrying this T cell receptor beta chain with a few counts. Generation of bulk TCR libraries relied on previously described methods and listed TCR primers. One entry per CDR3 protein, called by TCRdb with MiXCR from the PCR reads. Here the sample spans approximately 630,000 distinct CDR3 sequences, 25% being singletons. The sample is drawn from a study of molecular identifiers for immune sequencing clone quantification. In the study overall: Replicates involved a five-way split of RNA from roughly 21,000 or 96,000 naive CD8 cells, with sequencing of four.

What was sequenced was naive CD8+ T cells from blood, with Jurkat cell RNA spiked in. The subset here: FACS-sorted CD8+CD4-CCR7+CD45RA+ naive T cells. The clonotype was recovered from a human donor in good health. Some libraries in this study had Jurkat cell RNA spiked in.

CDR3 in DNA: TGTGCCAGCAGTCGCCGGGACAGGGGTACTGAAGCTTTCTTT. Protein sequence: CASSRRDRGTEAFF. This chain uses TRBV27 with TRBJ1-1; TRBD1 matches at 10 bases. The length of the CDR3 is 14 residues. V shed 5 bases and J 5 bases; nucleotides not matched to a gene: 5. The germline V gene encodes CDR1 MNHEY and CDR2 SMNVEV (reference sequence).